This TCR beta chain was recovered during a study of yellow fever vaccine responses in identical twins. Study-level findings and limits: In identical twins, vaccine T cell responses appeared partly shared and partly individual.

As to this clonotype: What it binds is unknown.

TCRdb redid the calling of the RT-PCR reads with MiXCR, one entry per CDR3 protein. The sample shows thousands of distinct CDR3 sequences, roughly 80% of them seen only once. The sequence came from a woman between 18 and 29 years old who received the yellow fever vaccine. The sequencing here drew on T cells from blood (PBMCs), unsorted or a sorted subset (not recorded which), taken before or after yellow fever vaccination (not recorded which).

The CDR3 loop is CASSNPGQTNEQFF. The CDR3 DNA follows: TGTGCCAGCAGCAATCCGGGACAGACAAATGAGCAGTTCTTC. This sequence joins TRBV7-9 and TRBJ2-1; 7 nucleotides match TRBD1. Germline lookup yields CDR1 SEHNR and CDR2 FQNEAQ (reference sequence). The CDR3 spans 14 residues. With V trimmed by 5 bases and J by 7 bases, 8 bases remained unmatched.